This entry concerns a single T cell receptor (beta chain). Its target is not known. This sample stems from a study of cytomegalovirus exposure and HLA in healthy donors. PCR primers comprised 60 Vbeta and 13 Jbeta primers. The method was immunoSEQ multiplex PCR; TCRdb's version includes in-frame clones alone and lacks a portion of them. The sample shows some 100,000 clones, 77% of them seen only once. Study results and limitations: When presence/absence was analysed, sequencing depth was taken to be roughly uniform across donors. The authors reported that TCR beta sequences could predict HLA-A and HLA-B alleles. These predictions were accurate for most subjects in the first cohort.

J lost 4 bases, V lost 0 bases, and 8 bases had no gene match. The CDR3 consists of 17 residues. The germline gives CDR1 LGHNA, CDR2 YNFKEQ. The receptor comes from a middle-aged man in good health and CMV-seropositive. The chain carries TRBV4-2 and TRBJ2-1; the match to TRBD2 covers 8 bases. Sequences were obtained from PBMCs. The CDR3 DNA follows: TGTGCCAGCAGCCAAGAAGGCGGGAGGAAGCTTTACAATGAGCAGTTCTTC. As protein: CASSQEGGRKLYNEQFF.